A single sample gave rise to the 11 T cell receptor beta chains below, sequenced in a study of blood T cell repertoires in COVID-19. Only in-frame clones appear in the TCRdb table, and some are missing; sequencing was by immunoSEQ multiplex PCR. The sample yields 110,000 or so clones, about 88% seen once. The specimen sequenced was peripheral blood. These receptors originate from a woman in her 70s who had recovered from COVID-19.

This chain connects TRBV5-8 to TRBJ1-2; D not certain. The CDR3 covers 12 residues. Germline assignment: CDR1 SGHTS and CDR2 YDEGEE. Trimming cost V 2 bases and J 4 bases, with 6 bases left between them. CDR3 sequence: CASSFSTYGYTF. The CDR3 DNA follows: TGTGCCAGCAGCTTTAGTACCTATGGCTACACCTTC. The full variable domain, in which reference TRBV5-8 and TRBJ1-2 provide the parts outside the CDR3, is EAGVTQSPTHLIKTRGQQATLRCSPISGHTSVYWYQQALGLGLQFLLWYDEGEERNRGNFPPRFSGRQFPNYSSELNVNALELEDSALYLCASSFSTYGYTFGSGTRLTVV.

This clone was counted once. This rearrangement joins TRBV9 to TRBJ2-3; TRBD2 aligns across 12 bases. With 4 bases clipped from V and 4 bases from J, the junction kept 7 bases outside the gene matches. Germline CDR1 and CDR2: SGDLS and YYNGEE. CDR3 length equals 16 residues. CDR3 bases: TGTGCCAGCAGCCGACTAGCGGGAGTTTTGGCAGATACGCAGTATTTT. Translating it yields CASSRLAGVLADTQYF.

The chain carries TRBV28 and TRBJ2-7; D ambiguous. V lost 3 bases, J lost 1 base, and 7 bases lay in between. Germline values: CDR1 MDHEN, CDR2 SYDVKM. This CDR3 spans 13 amino acids. CDR3 loop: CASSFSESYEQYF. In DNA form, the CDR3 reads TGTGCCAGCAGTTTCTCCGAGTCCTACGAGCAGTACTTC.

The rearrangement joins TRBV18 to TRBJ2-1, with 8 bases fitting TRBD2. Per the germline V gene, CDR1 is KGHSH and CDR2 is LQKENI. The J segment lost 7 bases and the V segment lost 4 bases, leaving 9 bases of the junction unmatched. This CDR3 has 15 residues. CDR3: CASSLSGRSSNEQFF. The CDR3 coding sequence is TGTGCCAGCTCACTAAGCGGGAGAAGTAGTAATGAGCAGTTCTTC. Looking up the rest from reference TRBV18 and TRBJ2-1 gives the full variable domain: NAGVMQNPRHLVRRRGQEARLRCSPMKGHSHVYWYRQLPEEGLKFMVYLQKENIIDESGMPKERFSAEFPKEGPSILRIQQVVRGDSAAYFCASSLSGRSSNEQFFGPGTRLTVL.

The chain recombines TRBV5-1 with TRBJ2-7; a weak D match, TRBD1 (6 bases). Germline loops: CDR1 SGHRS, CDR2 YFSETQ. The CDR3 runs to 14 residues. V was cut by 0 bases and J by 6 bases, with 13 bases left in between. CDR3 residues: CASSLGDRLREQYF. The DNA for the CDR3 is TGCGCCAGCAGCTTGGGTGACAGGTTGCGCGAGCAGTACTTC.

This clone was seen more than once but under ten times. The chain combines TRBV7-2 with TRBJ2-7; 12 nucleotides line up with TRBD1. CDR3 length: 15 residues. CDR1 is SGHTA and CDR2 is FQGNSA in the germline V gene. Trimming cost V 1 base and J 9 bases; bases outside gene matches: 7. The CDR3 is CASSLGGQGASRQYF. As DNA, the CDR3 is TGTGCCAGCAGCTTAGGGGGACAGGGGGCAAGTAGGCAGTACTTC.

The rearrangement links TRBV11-3 to TRBJ2-7, with D possibly being TRBD2 (6 bases). The CDR3 contains 12 residues. Trimming shortened V by 9 bases and J by 5 bases, and 14 bases separated the two germline ends. Germline CDR1 is SGHNT and CDR2 is YENEEA. The CDR3, as DNA: TGTGCCAGGCGGTTAGGCGGGGACGAGCAGTACTTC. Translated: CARRLGGDEQYF.

This chain links TRBV10-3 with TRBJ1-6, with 9 nucleotides matching TRBD1. This CDR3 spans 15 amino acids. The germline V gene has CDR1 ENHRY and CDR2 SYGVKD. J lost 5 bases, V lost 6 bases, and 5 bases had no gene match. The CDR3 reads CAIRDRGRDNSPLHF. The CDR3, as DNA: TGTGCCATCAGGGACAGGGGCCGGGATAATTCACCCCTCCACTTT.

The chain has TRBV5-1 and TRBJ2-2; 9 nucleotides agree with TRBD1. Germline-derived CDR1 and CDR2 are SGHRS and YFSETQ. The CDR3 consists of 16 residues. V trimming: 2 bases; J trimming: 0 bases; junction bases outside the gene matches: 2. The CDR3 sequence is CASSFRTGANTGELFF. CDR3 coding DNA: TGCGCCAGCAGCTTTCGGACAGGGGCGAACACCGGGGAGCTGTTTTTT.

This rearrangement joins TRBV7-9 to TRBJ2-5; 7 bases map to TRBD1. CDR3 length equals 14 residues. J gave up 0 bases and V 3 bases, and 1 base lay outside the gene matches. Germline CDR1 and CDR2: SEHNR and FQNEAQ (reference sequence). CDR3 residues: CASSLGQYQETQYF. The CDR3 coding sequence is TGTGCCAGCAGCTTGGGACAGTACCAAGAGACCCAGTACTTC.

The rearrangement links TRBV6-2 or TRBV6-3 to TRBJ2-3; maybe TRBD2 (5 bases). Trimming removed 2 bases from V and 2 bases from J, with 17 bases in between. Looked up from germline, CDR1 is MNHEY and CDR2 is SVGEGT. The CDR3 has 17 amino acids. CDR3 nucleotides: TGTGCCAGCAGTTACAATCCCCAGCGGCAGATCACAGATACGCAGTATTTT. It encodes CASSYNPQRQITDTQYF.